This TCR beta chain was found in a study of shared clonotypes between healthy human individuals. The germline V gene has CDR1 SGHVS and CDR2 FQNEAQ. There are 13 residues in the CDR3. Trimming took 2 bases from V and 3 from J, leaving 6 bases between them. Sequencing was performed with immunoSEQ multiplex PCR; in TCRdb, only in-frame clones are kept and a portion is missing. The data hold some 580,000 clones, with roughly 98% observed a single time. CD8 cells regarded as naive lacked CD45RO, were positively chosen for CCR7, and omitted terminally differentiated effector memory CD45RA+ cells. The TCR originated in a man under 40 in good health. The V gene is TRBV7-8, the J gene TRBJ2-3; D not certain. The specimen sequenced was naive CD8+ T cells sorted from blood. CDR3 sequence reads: CASSLRLTDTQYF. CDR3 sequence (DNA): TGTGCCAGCAGCTTACGTTTAACAGATACGCAGTATTTT.